One and the same sample provided the 10 T cell receptor beta chains below, sequenced in a study of blood T cell repertoires in COVID-19. Clones were sequenced by immunoSEQ multiplex PCR, and TCRdb holds only the in-frame ones, with some missing. Of under 250,000 clones in the sample, 85% to 90% are singletons; the top ten hold around a tenth. The specimen sequenced was peripheral blood. The receptors come from a man aged 45-65 years with COVID-19, enrolled during active disease.

The chain employs TRBV7-8 and TRBJ1-2; 8 nucleotides agree with TRBD1. Looked up from germline, CDR1 is SGHVS and CDR2 is FQNEAQ. J was trimmed by 5 bases and V by 3 bases; bases with no gene match: 8. CDR3 size: 15 residues. This chain's CDR3 is CASSFGQGGNYGYTF. The CDR3 nucleotides are TGTGCCAGCAGCTTTGGACAGGGCGGTAATTATGGCTACACCTTC.

In this sample, this clone turned up once. V gene TRBV10-1 combines with J gene TRBJ1-1; D is uncertain. The CDR3 is made up of 13 amino acids. Trimming pared 2 bases from V and 8 bases from J, leaving 12 bases between. Germline CDR1 reads WNHNN; CDR2 reads SYGVQD (reference sequence). CDR3 sequence: CASSERRGREAFF. CDR3 nucleotides: TGCGCCAGCAGTGAGCGTCGGGGTCGCGAAGCTTTCTTT.

The chain links TRBV5-1 to TRBJ1-6; 7 positions match TRBD1. The CDR3 has 15 amino acids. Germline loops: CDR1 SGHRS, CDR2 YFSETQ. V lost 1 base to trimming and J lost 2 bases; unmatched junction nucleotides: 0. CDR3 nucleotides: TGCGCCAGCAGCTTGACAGGGGCCTATAATTCACCCCTCCACTTT. Translated, it gives CASSLTGAYNSPLHF.

CDR3 region: CASSRQDGYTF. In DNA form, the CDR3 reads TGTGCCAGCAGCAGACAGGATGGCTACACCTTC. The chain couples TRBV7-9 to TRBJ1-2; a weak D match, TRBD1 (6 bases). This CDR3 comprises 11 residues. The V gene's germline CDR1 is SEHNR and CDR2 FQNEAQ (reference sequence). Trimming left V 5 bases short and J 6 bases short, with 7 bases between.

The V call is TRBV14, the J call TRBJ1-1; 7 nucleotides agree with TRBD1. The CDR3 extends over 14 amino acids. Germline CDR1 reads SGHDN; CDR2 reads FVKESK. Germline trimming cut 1 base from V and 9 bases from J; bases unmatched to any gene: 8. CDR3 sequence: CASSQVRETGQAFF. The CDR3 coding sequence is TGTGCCAGCAGCCAAGTAAGGGAGACAGGGCAAGCTTTCTTT.

The chain has TRBV28 and TRBJ1-5; no clear D. V lost 5 bases to trimming and J lost 7 bases, with 9 bases between them. This CDR3 comprises 12 residues. Germline CDR1 is MDHEN and CDR2 is SYDVKM. The CDR3 sequence is CASSQITQPQHF. The CDR3 DNA is TGTGCCAGCAGTCAGATTACCCAGCCCCAGCATTTT.

This chain uses TRBV29-1 with TRBJ2-7; 12 positions agree with TRBD2. The CDR3 has 18 amino acids. Germline CDR1 SQVTM, CDR2 ANQGSEA. V was pared by 6 bases and J by 3 bases, with 18 bases of the junction left unmatched. DNA for the CDR3: TGCAGCGTGCCCGGGACAGGGTTACTAGCGGGAGGTATCTACGAGCAGTACTTC. This encodes CSVPGTGLLAGGIYEQYF.

As to this clone: The germline gene is not matched at one end of the junction; a read error may be the cause. The sample has other DNA sequences that encode this CDR3 too. The J gene is TRBJ2-1, the V gene TRBV19, with 8 bases identical to TRBD2. In germline, CDR1 is LNHDA, CDR2 SQIVND (reference sequence). The CDR3 spans 13 residues. In DNA, the CDR3 is TGTGCCAGTAGCATAGGACTAGCCAATGAGCAGTTCTTC. Translating it yields CASSIGLANEQFF.

The V gene is TRBV19, the J gene TRBJ2-7, with TRBD1 matching 9 bases. Germline V gives CDR1 LNHDA, CDR2 SQIVND (reference sequence). The V segment lost 6 bases and the J segment 0 bases; nucleotides outside the gene matches: 6. The CDR3 has 15 residues. This chain's CDR3 is CASSQTGGFSYEQYF. The CDR3 DNA follows: TGTGCCAGTAGCCAAACAGGGGGCTTCTCCTACGAGCAGTACTTC.

The gene calls are TRBV5-1 and TRBJ1-2, with D maybe TRBD1 (6 bases). The CDR3 runs to 14 residues. The V end was cut by 0 bases, the J end by 4 bases, with 10 bases between. CDR1 and CDR2 from the germline V gene are SGHRS and YFSETQ. The CDR3 DNA sequence: TGCGCCAGCAGCTTGGACGGACAGCTCTATGGCTACACCTTC. Its translation: CASSLDGQLYGYTF. The full variable domain, its missing parts supplied by reference TRBV5-1 and TRBJ1-2, is KAGVTQTPRYLIKTRGQQVTLSCSPISGHRSVSWYQQTPGQGLQFLFEYFSETQRNKGNFPGRFSGRQFSNSRSEMNVSTLELGDSALYLCASSLDGQLYGYTFGSGTRLTVV.